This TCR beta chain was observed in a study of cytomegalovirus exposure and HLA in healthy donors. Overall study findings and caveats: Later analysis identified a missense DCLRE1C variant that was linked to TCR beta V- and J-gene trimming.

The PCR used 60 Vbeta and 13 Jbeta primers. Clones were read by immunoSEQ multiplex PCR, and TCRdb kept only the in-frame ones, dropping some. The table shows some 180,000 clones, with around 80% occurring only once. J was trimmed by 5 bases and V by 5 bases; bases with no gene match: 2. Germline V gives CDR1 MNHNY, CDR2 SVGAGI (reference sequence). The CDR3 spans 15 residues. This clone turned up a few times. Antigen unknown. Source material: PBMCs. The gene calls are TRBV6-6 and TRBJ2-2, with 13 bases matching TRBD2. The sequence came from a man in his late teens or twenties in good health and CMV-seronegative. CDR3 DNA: TGTGCCAGCAGTCCGGGACTAGCGGGGACCGGGGAGCTGTTTTTT. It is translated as CASSPGLAGTGELFF.